Shown below are 18 T cell receptor beta chains from a single sample sequenced in a study of OX40 agonist ivuxolimab in advanced cancers. Library construction relied on the immunoSEQ multiplex PCR assay. Imported from immuneACCESS, the table was reduced by TCRdb to in-frame sequences with V and J called. These copies leave out some clones; in studies compared against another copy, an unresolved V gene accounts for under half, and the cause of the remainder is not known. The sample includes some 95,000 clones, with under 95% observed a single time. In total, the top ten clones hold more than 0.5% of the sample. This specimen consisted of CD4+ or CD8+ T cells sorted from blood, obtained in a trial of the OX40 agonist ivuxolimab. The source of these receptors is an adult with an advanced solid tumor such as melanoma, head and neck, liver or kidney cancer.

This sequence joins TRBV30 and TRBJ2-2, with D possibly matching TRBD2 (6 bases). The CDR3 covers 16 residues. The germline V gene has CDR1 GTSNPN and CDR2 SVGIG (reference sequence). V lost 4 bases, J lost 4 bases, and 19 bases lay in between. The CDR3 loop is CAWNQLAGPGTGELFF. DNA of the CDR3: TGTGCCTGGAACCAATTGGCGGGGCCTGGCACCGGGGAGCTGTTTTTT.

The chain has TRBV7-8 and TRBJ1-1, with a weak D call TRBD1 (5 bases). With 4 bases removed from V and 5 bases from J, the gap between germline ends came to 17 bases. Per the germline V gene, CDR1 is SGHVS and CDR2 is FQNEAQ. The CDR3 extends over 15 amino acids. The CDR3 bases are TGTGCCAGCAGCTCCAGGGAAGCGACAAGGACTGAAGCTTTCTTT. This gives the protein CASSSREATRTEAFF.

This chain uses TRBV18 with TRBJ1-6; 8 bases are a match to TRBD1. The CDR3 runs to 16 residues. Per the germline V gene, CDR1 is KGHSH and CDR2 is LQKENI. Trimming at V came to 1 base and at J to 5 bases, leaving 4 bases not matched to a gene. The DNA of the CDR3 is TGTGCCAGCTCACCACAAGGACAGGGAAATAATTCACCCCTCCACTTT. It encodes CASSPQGQGNNSPLHF.

This chain links TRBV2 with TRBJ1-4, with 9 bases aligning to TRBD1. V was clipped by 4 bases and J by 2 bases; unmatched bases: 5. The CDR3 loop spans 16 amino acids. The germline V gene has CDR1 SNHLY and CDR2 FYNNEI. The CDR3, as DNA: TGTGCCAGCAGTGTAGGACAGGGGATCACTAATGAAAAACTGTTTTTT. This sequence encodes CASSVGQGITNEKLFF.

The gene calls are TRBV30 and TRBJ2-2; D might be TRBD2 (6 bases). V was pared by 2 bases and J by 2 bases, with 12 bases between. In germline, CDR1 is GTSNPN, CDR2 SVGIG (reference sequence). The CDR3 consists of 15 residues. The CDR3 here is CAWSPGTPNTGELFF. The DNA for the CDR3 is TGTGCCTGGAGTCCCGGGACTCCCAACACCGGGGAGCTGTTTTTT. The whole variable domain, filled in from reference TRBV30 and TRBJ2-2, reads SQTIHQWPATLVQPVGSPLSLECTVEGTSNPNLYWYRQAAGRGLQLLFYSVGIGQISSEVPQNLSASRPQDRQFILSSKKLLLSDSGFYLCAWSPGTPNTGELFFGEGSRLTVL.

The chain is built from TRBV6-5 and TRBJ2-7, with 10 bases that match TRBD1. There are 14 residues in the CDR3. Losses at the gene ends were 4 bases for V and 7 bases for J; bases not matched to a gene: 7. Germline values: CDR1 MNHEY, CDR2 SVGAGI. Here the CDR3 reads CASSSSGTGVEQYF. CDR3 nucleotide sequence: TGTGCCAGCAGTTCGTCCGGGACAGGGGTAGAGCAGTACTTC.

This chain links TRBV7-3 with TRBJ2-7; weak D call: TRBD1 (6 bases). V was trimmed by 5 bases and J by 5 bases, leaving 13 bases between them. Germline-derived CDR1 and CDR2 are SGHTA and FQGTGA. The CDR3 has 13 residues. The chain's CDR3 is CASSPGTSHEQYF. CDR3 sequence (DNA): TGTGCCAGCAGCCCAGGGACAAGCCACGAGCAGTACTTC.

The chain recombines TRBV6-5 with TRBJ2-5, with TRBD1 matching 9 bases. The CDR3 runs 15 residues. CDR1 and CDR2 (germline): MNHEY, SVGAGI. The junction had 5 bases not matched to a gene; V was cut back by 6 bases and J by 0 bases. The CDR3 sequence is CASRRQGVNQETQYF. CDR3 in DNA: TGTGCCAGCAGGAGACAGGGGGTGAACCAAGAGACCCAGTACTTC.

This sequence joins TRBV29-1 and TRBJ2-3; 7 bases map to TRBD1. CDR3 size: 12 residues. Germline V gene lookup returns CDR1 SQVTM and CDR2 ANQGSEA. Unmatched junction bases numbered 5, after V lost 7 bases and J lost 4 bases. CDR3 DNA sequence: TGCAGCGGGGGACAGAACGCAGATACGCAGTATTTT. Translated, it gives CSGGQNADTQYF.

CDR3 in amino acids: CASSMYWGTDTQYF. DNA of the CDR3: TGTGCCAGTAGTATGTATTGGGGCACAGATACGCAGTATTTT. The rearrangement uses TRBV19 and TRBJ2-3; D is unresolved. The germline gives CDR1 LNHDA, CDR2 SQIVND (reference sequence). Trimming stripped 3 bases from V and 1 base from J, with 8 bases between. The CDR3 contains 14 residues. Drawing the rest from reference TRBV19 and TRBJ2-3, the complete variable domain is DGGITQSPKYLFRKEGQNVTLSCEQNLNHDAMYWYRQDPGQGLRLIYYSQIVNDFQKGDIAEGYSVSREKKESFPLTVTSAQKNPTAFYLCASSMYWGTDTQYFGPGTRLTVL.

The chain couples TRBV6-5 to TRBJ1-6, with 8 bases fitting TRBD1. CDR1 and CDR2 (germline): MNHEY, SVGAGI. The CDR3 has 14 amino acids. The V segment lost 9 bases and the J segment 6 bases; nucleotides outside the gene matches: 7. The CDR3 loop is CASCPTGVNSPLHF. CDR3 sequence (DNA): TGTGCCAGTTGCCCGACAGGGGTTAATTCACCCCTCCACTTT.

The chain carries TRBV6-6 and TRBJ1-1; perhaps TRBD1 as D (6 bases). The CDR3 is made up of 13 amino acids. From germline, CDR1 is MNHNY and CDR2 SVGAGI (reference sequence). Trimming shortened V by 2 bases and J by 4 bases, and 8 bases separated the two germline ends. The CDR3 protein is CASSYSRGTEAFF. In DNA form, the CDR3 reads TGTGCCAGCAGTTACAGCAGGGGCACTGAAGCTTTCTTT.

Regarding this clone: At one end, the junction sequence differs from germline, possibly due to a read error. This chain links TRBV6-5 with TRBJ1-2, with TRBD1 matching over 7 bases. The CDR3 covers 14 residues. Germline lookup yields CDR1 MNHEY and CDR2 SVGAGI. The CDR3 here is CASSDSGGSYGYTF. CDR3 nucleotide sequence: TGTGCCAGCAGTGACTCAGGGGGGAGCTATGGCTACACCTTC.

V usage is TRBV4-2 and J usage is TRBJ2-5, with 9 bases aligning to TRBD2. This CDR3 contains 15 residues. CDR1 is LGHNA and CDR2 is YNFKEQ in the germline V gene. V dropped 4 bases and J dropped 5; count of bases not matched to a gene: 8. The CDR3 DNA is TGTGCCAGCAGCCCCACCCAGCGGGAGGTGGAGACCCAGTACTTC. Its translation is CASSPTQREVETQYF.

This chain links TRBV6-6 with TRBJ2-7; the match to TRBD2 covers 8 bases. This CDR3 is 13 amino acids long. Germline lookup yields CDR1 MNHNY and CDR2 SVGAGI (reference sequence). V dropped 4 bases and J dropped 7; count of bases not matched to a gene: 6. This CDR3 reads CASSLGLVGEQYF. DNA of the CDR3: TGTGCCAGCAGTTTGGGACTAGTTGGTGAGCAGTACTTC.

The chain recombines TRBV4-2 with TRBJ2-7, with 7 bases lining up with TRBD1. The CDR3 is 14 residues long. Trimming took 3 bases from V and 4 from J; bases not matched to a gene: 6. Per the germline V gene, CDR1 is LGHNA and CDR2 is YNFKEQ. The CDR3 spells CASSQTTGSYEQYF. The CDR3 nucleotides are TGTGCCAGCAGCCAGACGACAGGGTCGTACGAGCAGTACTTC.

The chain carries TRBV5-1 and TRBJ2-7; TRBD2 aligns across 8 bases. V lost 3 bases and J lost 7; bases outside the gene matches: 9. Germline V gene sequence: CDR1 SGHRS, CDR2 YFSETQ. The CDR3 loop spans 14 amino acids. DNA for the CDR3: TGCGCCAGCAGCTACGAGCGGGGGCTCGGTGAGCAGTACTTC. As protein: CASSYERGLGEQYF.

V and J are TRBV6-6 and TRBJ2-2; 8 positions agree with TRBD1. The CDR3 is 15 residues long. Germline loops: CDR1 MNHNY, CDR2 SVGAGI (reference sequence). V was clipped by 7 bases and J by 6 bases; unmatched bases: 10. CDR3 sequence (DNA): TGTGCCAGCATCCGACAGGGGAGGATTCCCGGGGAGCTGTTTTTT. Its protein is CASIRQGRIPGELFF.